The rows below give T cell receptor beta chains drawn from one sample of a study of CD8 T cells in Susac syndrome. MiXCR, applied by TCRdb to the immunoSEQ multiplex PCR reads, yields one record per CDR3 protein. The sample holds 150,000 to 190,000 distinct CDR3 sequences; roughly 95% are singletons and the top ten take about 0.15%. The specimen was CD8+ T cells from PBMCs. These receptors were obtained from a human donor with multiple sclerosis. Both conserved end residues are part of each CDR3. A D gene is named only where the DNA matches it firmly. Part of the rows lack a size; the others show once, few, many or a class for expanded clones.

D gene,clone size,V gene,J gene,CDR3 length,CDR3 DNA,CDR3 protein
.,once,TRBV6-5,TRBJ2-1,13,TGTGCCAGCAGTTACTCGACCGCTAATGAGCAGTTCTTC,CASSYSTANEQFF
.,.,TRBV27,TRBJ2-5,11,TGTGCCAGCGGACCGAGGGAGACCCAGTACTTC,CASGPRETQYF
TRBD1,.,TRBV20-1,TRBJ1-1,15,TGCAGTGCTAGTTACGTAGAGGGGGCGGAAGCTGAAGCTTTCTTT,CSASYVEGAEAEAFF
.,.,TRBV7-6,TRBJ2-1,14,TGTGCCAGCAGCTCACCGCAGGGGAACAATGAGCAGTTCTTC,CASSSPQGNNEQFF
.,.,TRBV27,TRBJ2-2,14,TGTGCCAGCAGCATCGGGACGAACGCCGGGGAGCTGTTTTTT,CASSIGTNAGELFF
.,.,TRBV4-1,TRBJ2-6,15,TGCGCCAGCAGCCAAGATGGCTCTGGGGCCAACGTCCTGACTTTC,CASSQDGSGANVLTF
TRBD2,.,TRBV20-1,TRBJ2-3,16,TGCAGTGCTATACTAGCGGGGGCGCACTCCACAGATACGCAGTATTTT,CSAILAGAHSTDTQYF
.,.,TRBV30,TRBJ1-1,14,TGTGCCTGGAGTTGGGGATCGGGGCCCACTGAAGCTTTCTTT,CAWSWGSGPTEAFF
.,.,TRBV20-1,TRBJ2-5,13,TGCAGTGCTAGAATATGGGTAAAAGAGACCCAGTACTTC,CSARIWVKETQYF
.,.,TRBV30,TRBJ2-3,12,TGTGCCTGGAGTGTACCAGGGGATACGCAGTATTTT,CAWSVPGDTQYF
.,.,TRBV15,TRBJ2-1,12,TGTGCCACCAGCAGTCCGCTCAATGAGCAGTTCTTC,CATSSPLNEQFF
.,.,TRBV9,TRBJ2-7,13,TGTGCCAGCAGCCCCAGCCTCCGGAACGAGCAGTACTTC,CASSPSLRNEQYF
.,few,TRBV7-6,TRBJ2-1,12,TGTGCCAGCAGCTTAAACGGGAATGAGCAGTTCTTC,CASSLNGNEQFF
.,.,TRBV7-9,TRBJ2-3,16,TGTGCCAGCAGACGCCCTCGGGGAATTAGCACAGATACGCAGTATTTT,CASRRPRGISTDTQYF
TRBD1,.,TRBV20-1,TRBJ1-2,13,TGCAGTGCTAAGGGACAGGGTGACTATGGCTACACCTTC,CSAKGQGDYGYTF
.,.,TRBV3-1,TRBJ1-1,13,TGTGCCAGCAGCCAAGATAGTCTCACTGAAGCTTTCTTT,CASSQDSLTEAFF
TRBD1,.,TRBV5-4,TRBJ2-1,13,TGTGCCAGCAGCCCCGGGACAGACAATGAGCAGTTCTTC,CASSPGTDNEQFF
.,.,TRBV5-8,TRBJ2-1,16,TGTGCCAGCAGCTTTCCATCGGTCCTCTCAGGTAATGAGCAGTTCTTC,CASSFPSVLSGNEQFF
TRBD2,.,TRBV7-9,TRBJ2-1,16,TGTGCCAGCAGCGTAACTAGCGGGGCGCTGTACAATGAGCAGTTCTTC,CASSVTSGALYNEQFF
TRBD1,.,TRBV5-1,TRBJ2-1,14,TGCGCCAGCAGCTTAAACAGGGGGAACTATGAGCAGTTCTTC,CASSLNRGNYEQFF
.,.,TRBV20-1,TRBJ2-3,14,TGCAGTGCTAGAGGACGGGGGAGCACAGATACGCAGTATTTT,CSARGRGSTDTQYF
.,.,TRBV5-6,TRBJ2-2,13,TGTGCCAGCGCTGACACCGCTAGCGGGGAGCTGTTTTTT,CASADTASGELFF
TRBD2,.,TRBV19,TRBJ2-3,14,TGTGCCAGTAGTATTCTAGCGGACACAGATACGCAGTATTTT,CASSILADTDTQYF
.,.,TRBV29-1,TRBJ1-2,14,TGCAGCGTTGATGAGAGGCCTCAGGCCTATGGCTACACCTTC,CSVDERPQAYGYTF
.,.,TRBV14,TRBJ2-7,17,TGTGCCAGCAGCCTAAAATTGGACGCAAGAGTACCCTACGAGCAGTACTTC,CASSLKLDARVPYEQYF
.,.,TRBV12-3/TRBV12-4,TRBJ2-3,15,TGTGCCAGCAGTCTCCGGGACTTCTTCACAGATACGCAGTATTTT,CASSLRDFFTDTQYF
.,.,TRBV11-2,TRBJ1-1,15,TGTGCCAGCAGCTTAGTGTATGTAGGGGGGACTGAAGCTTTCTTT,CASSLVYVGGTEAFF
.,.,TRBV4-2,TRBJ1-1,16,TGTGCCAGCAGCCAAGATTCTGGACAGCCGAACACTGAAGCTTTCTTT,CASSQDSGQPNTEAFF
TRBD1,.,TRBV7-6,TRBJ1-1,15,TGTGCCAGCAGCCCTCGGACAGGAGTGAACACTGAAGCTTTCTTT,CASSPRTGVNTEAFF
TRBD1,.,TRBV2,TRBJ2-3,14,TGTGCCAGCATTACGGGACAGAACACAGATACGCAGTATTTT,CASITGQNTDTQYF
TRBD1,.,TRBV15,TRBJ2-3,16,TGTGCCACCAGCAGAGAAGGGACAGCTAGCACAGATACGCAGTATTTT,CATSREGTASTDTQYF
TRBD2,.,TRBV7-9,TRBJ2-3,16,TGTGCCAGCAGCCCTACTAGCGGAGCTAGCACAGATACGCAGTATTTT,CASSPTSGASTDTQYF
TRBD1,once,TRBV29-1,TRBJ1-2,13,TGCAGCGTCACAGGGGGCGCAGACTATGGCTACACCTTC,CSVTGGADYGYTF
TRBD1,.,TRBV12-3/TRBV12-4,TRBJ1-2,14,TGTGCCAGCAGTTTGACCGGGACAGCGAGAGGCTACACCTTC,CASSLTGTARGYTF
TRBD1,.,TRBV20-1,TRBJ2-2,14,TGCAGTGCTCCCGGGACAGTGAACACCGGGGAGCTGTTTTTT,CSAPGTVNTGELFF
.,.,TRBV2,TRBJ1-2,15,TGTGCCAGCAGTGAGCCGACAGAAGCTAACTATGGCTACACCTTC,CASSEPTEANYGYTF
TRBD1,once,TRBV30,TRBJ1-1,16,TGTGCCTGGAGGGAGGACAGGGGTTTCATGAACACTGAAGCTTTCTTT,CAWREDRGFMNTEAFF
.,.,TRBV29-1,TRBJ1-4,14,TGCAGCGTCGACATTACAGGAGACGGTGAAAAACTGTTTTTT,CSVDITGDGEKLFF
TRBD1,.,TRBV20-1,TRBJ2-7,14,TGCAGTGGAACCGGGACAGCCGTGAACTACGAGCAGTACTTC,CSGTGTAVNYEQYF
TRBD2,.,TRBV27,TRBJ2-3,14,TGTGCCAGCAGACCAGCGGGGAGTTCAGATACGCAGTATTTT,CASRPAGSSDTQYF